Shown below are 10 T cell receptor beta chains from a single sample sequenced in a study of T-cell reconstitution after alpha-beta-depleted transplantation in children. Unique molecular identifiers were incorporated when the TCRbeta library was constructed. TCRdb re-called the PCR reads with MiXCR, one entry per CDR3 protein. Of over 200,000 distinct CDR3 sequences in the sample, under 20% were seen once. The source was PBMCs, mostly from graft donor cells, collected 360 days after TCRalphabeta/CD19-depleted stem cell transplant. These receptors all stem from a male patient aged 2-15 years who had a stem cell transplant for acute lymphoblastic leukemia, so the T cells may come from the graft donor.

Only a few counts were recorded for this clonotype. The rearrangement joins TRBV5-5 to TRBJ2-7; TRBD1 might be the D (5 bases). V lost 2 bases and J lost 2, with 8 bases in between. CDR1 is SGHKS and CDR2 is YYEKEE in the germline V gene (reference sequence). The CDR3 covers 13 residues. CDR3 nucleotides: TGTGCCAGCAGCTTCGGCAGGGCCTACGAGCAGTACTTC. This codes for CASSFGRAYEQYF. Together with reference TRBV5-5 and TRBJ2-7, the CDR3 gives the full variable domain: DAGVTQSPTHLIKTRGQQVTLRCSPISGHKSVSWYQQVLGQGPQFIFQYYEKEERGRGNFPDRFSARQFPNYSSELNVNALLLGDSALYLCASSFGRAYEQYFGPGTRLTVT.

The gene calls are TRBV6-4 and TRBJ2-3, with D perhaps matching TRBD1 (5 bases). The CDR3 is made up of 15 amino acids. V dropped 0 bases and J dropped 6 bases, with 13 bases sitting between them. Germline V gives CDR1 MRHNA, CDR2 SNTAGT. The CDR3 DNA sequence: TGTGCCAGCAGTGACTCGGGGCACAAGGCGGATACGCAGTATTTT. Amino acids: CASSDSGHKADTQYF.

This clonotype was seen a few times. V usage is TRBV20-1 and J usage is TRBJ2-5, with 8 bases that match TRBD2. The CDR3 is 14 residues long. Germline CDR1 and CDR2: DFQATT and SNEGSKA (reference sequence). The J segment lost 5 bases and the V segment lost 3 bases, leaving 8 bases of the junction unmatched. CDR3 amino acids: CSARSGGAGETQYF. In DNA form, the CDR3 reads TGCAGTGCTAGGTCCGGGGGGGCCGGGGAGACCCAGTACTTC.

The rearrangement uses TRBV20-1 and TRBJ1-1, with unresolved D. Between the trimmed V and J ends, which lost 3 bases and 11 bases, there was a span of 13 bases. There are 11 residues in the CDR3. The germline CDR1 and CDR2 sequences are DFQATT and SNEGSKA (reference sequence). CDR3 loop: CSASPDASAFF. CDR3 nucleotide sequence: TGCAGTGCTAGTCCCGATGCGAGCGCTTTCTTT.

This clonotype showed up just a few times. The chain links TRBV5-1 to TRBJ2-5, with a weak D call TRBD1 (5 bases). The CDR3 has 15 amino acids. V was trimmed by 1 base and J by 4 bases, leaving 14 bases between them. Germline V gene lookup returns CDR1 SGHRS and CDR2 YFSETQ. Written as DNA, the CDR3 is TGCGCCAGCAGCTTGCGTCAGGGTGTGAGAGAGACCCAGTACTTC. Its protein is CASSLRQGVRETQYF.

This clonotype was detected a few times. The V call is TRBV27, the J call TRBJ2-7; 7 bases fit TRBD1. The V gene end was trimmed by 4 bases and the J gene end by 2 bases; junction bases not matched to a gene: 8. CDR1 MNHEY and CDR2 SMNVEV come from the germline V gene (reference sequence). CDR3 length: 15 residues. The CDR3 sequence is CASSSTGQGAYEQYF. CDR3 nucleotide sequence: TGTGCCAGCAGTTCGACAGGGCAGGGGGCCTACGAGCAGTACTTC.

This clonotype has only a few counts. The V and J genes are TRBV10-3 and TRBJ2-7; the match to TRBD1 covers 10 bases. The CDR3 consists of 15 residues. V lost 2 bases, J lost 2 bases, and 3 bases stayed unmatched. CDR1 is ENHRY, CDR2 SYGVKD, per germline. CDR3 nucleotides: TGTGCCATCAGTGAGGGGACAGGGGCCCCCTACGAGCAGTACTTC. It translates to CAISEGTGAPYEQYF.

The V and J genes are TRBV7-9 and TRBJ1-2; no clear D gene. Per the germline V gene, CDR1 is SEHNR and CDR2 is FQNEAQ (reference sequence). V shed 5 bases and J shed 2 bases, with 18 bases lying between them. The CDR3 is 16 amino acids. The CDR3 reads CASSETRPSPNYGYTF. The CDR3, as DNA: TGTGCCAGCAGCGAGACACGACCGAGCCCCAACTATGGCTACACCTTC. Using reference TRBV7-9 and TRBJ1-2 for the parts outside the CDR3, the full variable domain is DTGVSQNPRHKITKRGQNVTFRCDPISEHNRLYWYRQTLGQGPEFLTYFQNEAQLEKSRLLSDRFSAERPKGSFSTLEIQRTEQGDSAMYLCASSETRPSPNYGYTFGSGTRLTVV.

This clonotype was detected a few times. The rearrangement joins TRBV18 to TRBJ1-1; D is unclear. V lost 2 bases, J lost 3 bases, and 7 bases lay in between. This CDR3 is 13 amino acids long. Germline CDR1 KGHSH, CDR2 LQKENI. The CDR3 bases are TGTGCCAGCTCACCAACGGAGGACACTGAAGCTTTCTTT. Translation: CASSPTEDTEAFF.

This chain joins TRBV6-6 and TRBJ2-7, with D perhaps TRBD1 (6 bases). Trimming stripped 5 bases from V and 3 bases from J, with 17 bases between. Germline V gene lookup returns CDR1 MNHNY and CDR2 SVGAGI (reference sequence). This CDR3 has 15 residues. CDR3 nucleotides: TGTGCCAGCAGTGCTCGAGGGACAAGGGTCTACGAGCAGTACTTC. Residues: CASSARGTRVYEQYF.